This TCR beta chain is drawn from a study of T cell responses to AZD1222 COVID-19 vaccine. Study details: Second-dose intervals near 4 or 12 weeks were combined. Study-wide results and caveats: No day 14 peak samples; only post-peak repertoires were characterized. Among those given AZD1222, only five to seven were seropositive at baseline. It should be noted that donors were predominantly white British and more often female, and clonal diversity was possibly underestimated.

With respect to this clone: The antigen is not known.

The assay was immunoSEQ multiplex PCR, and TCRdb's table has in-frame clones only and misses some. The sample has over 100,000 clones; around 90% are singletons. Trimming shortened V by 0 bases and J by 10 bases, and 7 bases separated the two germline ends. The CDR3 is made up of 12 amino acids. CDR1 is MNHNS and CDR2 is SASEGT in the germline V gene. The V call is TRBV6-1, the J call TRBJ2-1; no firm D call. This clonotype originated in an adult in good health. Here the sequenced sample was peripheral blood, taken on day 0 of AZD1222 vaccination. DNA of the CDR3: TGTGCCAGCAGTGAAGCGCTATGGGAGCAGTTCTTC. Its translation is CASSEALWEQFF.